The entry below gives a single T cell receptor beta chain sequence along with its context. This clonotype was seen many times. Its antigen is unknown. Base qualities are not recorded, but no much larger clone differs from it by a single base. Graves' hyperthyroidism was defined as stable when no progression to ophthalmopathy occurred over 18 months of follow-up. Hyperthyroidism patients were newly diagnosed, had a disease duration of under 2 months, and were aged 18 to 65 years. The study excluded patients with uncontrolled infections, other autoimmune diseases, pregnancy or lactation. Diagnoses relied on clinical symptoms, serum thyroxine and TRAb, thyroid ultrasound and orbital computed tomography. PBMCs were separated from 10 ml of fresh peripheral blood using Ficoll-Paque density gradient centrifugation. Trizol reagent was used to extract total RNA, and RNA quality was then checked on an Agilent 2100 Bioanalyzer.

This sample was included in a study of T cells in Graves' hyperthyroidism and ophthalmopathy (dated by TCRdb to the late 2010s). About the study as a whole: Peripheral blood samples were taken at the time of initial diagnosis, prior to any treatment. TCR V-J signatures able to tell the groups apart were searched for in a discovery cohort of 90 to 100 patients, of whom under 45 had Graves' ophthalmopathy and 57 had stable Graves' hyperthyroidism. Prospective prediction of ophthalmopathy was tested in an independent validation cohort consisting of about 19 hyperthyroidism patients and about 17 patients who later progressed to ophthalmopathy. The approximately 98 discovery patients were randomly divided into training and test sets at a 7:3 ratio. In addition, the study compared T-cell repertoires in thyroid tissue and in blood from five or six Graves' hyperthyroidism patients. After blood sampling, hyperthyroidism patients were treated with methimazole at a starting dose of 30 mg daily, and ophthalmopathy patients were treated with high-dose intravenous methylprednisolone. TCR Vbeta CDR3 sequencing of roughly 140 peripheral blood samples (over 40 ophthalmopathy, roughly 72 hyperthyroidism and approximately 17 progressor patients) is reported in the paper. On the study overall, not on this receptor specifically: Most expanded thyroid clonotypes (frequency above 0.001) were also detected in blood, a finding suggesting that blood repertoires may reflect thyroid immune responses. In validation, the model predicted progression to ophthalmopathy with around 71% sensitivity and less than 75% specificity, a median of roughly seven months before onset. No statistical method was used to set the sample size in advance, and investigators knew the group allocation. A model built on a 13 V-J signature distinguished ophthalmopathy from stable hyperthyroidism, reaching roughly 88% sensitivity and 81.08% specificity in cross-validation and 80%/75% in testing.

Its CDR3 holds 14 amino acids, cysteine through phenylalanine. CDR3 DNA is the only sequence kept; it has 42 bases, read in frame from the first base. Trimming at the junction amounts to 8 bases on V and 0 bases on J, and the germline ends lie 11 bases apart. The germline V gene gives CDR1 as MNHNS and CDR2 as SASEGT. Amplification of TCR beta CDR3 regions was carried out from RNA transcripts. A first-round RT-PCR of the TCR CDR3 used the HTBI primer set with the Qiagen OneStep RT-PCR kit. Libraries were constructed in a second round of multiplex PCR, after which size selection and purification were performed. Paired-end sequencing of the libraries was performed with 100 bp reads on an Illumina HiSeq2000. Under the source paper's analysis protocol: SOAPnuke was used to process the raw data, removing reads that contained adapters or uncalled bases, had a mean Phred below 15, or lacked an exact match to the constant primer or identifier. COPE v1.2.5 was used to merge high-quality paired reads, and clonotypes were defined as unique nucleotide sequences. Clonotypes were aligned to IMGT TRBV, TRBD and TRBJ reference segments using MiTCR v1.1. The analysis included only V-J combinations with a frequency above 0.0001, which together covered approximately 99% of the repertoires. The TCS score was defined as the ratio of F50 (clonal expansion) to E x V (chaos), calculated using BLOSUM62-based TCRdist between CDR3 peptides within each V-J. Welch's t-statistics and random forest reduced some 510 V-J features to 10 to 15, which were used in a naive Bayes classifier (R e1071). In TCRdb, the public reads were trimmed at Q25 with fastp and aligned with MiXCR, with productive beta chains retained. Each entry is one CDR3 protein sequence, shown with its most common DNA and genes. The V and J calls and clone size come from TCRdb's table, not from the authors' own analysis. The sample table records about 710,000 distinct CDR3 sequences; about a sixth of these occur just once. The ten largest clonotypes hold around 8.1% of the sample.

The rearranged segments are TRBV6-1 and TRBJ2-1; the best D guess is TRBD2, with 6 bases matching. What was sequenced was blood. This sequence originates from a man between 18 and 29 years old with Graves' hyperthyroidism. DNA sequence: TGTGCCAGCGCTGCCGGGGGCTCCTACAATGAGCAGTTCTTC. This is translated as CASAAGGSYNEQFF.